Sequencing of this T cell receptor beta chain was carried out in a study of T cell clonality in common variable immunodeficiency. TCRdb's table, derived via immunoSEQ multiplex PCR, lists solely in-frame clones and lacks some. The sample includes around 13,000 clones, none of them occurring once. This clone was recorded a few times. What it recognizes is unknown. The read ends 3 residues early relative to the CDR3; the germline J gene fills the gap. Regarding the study as a whole: Links between repertoire features and CVID complications were heterogeneity-limited. Common variable immunodeficiency TCR beta sequences reportedly had fewer deletions and N-nucleotide insertions.

This CDR3 has 15 amino acids. Between the trimmed V and J ends, which lost 0 bases and 10 bases, there was a span of 14 bases. Germline-derived CDR1 and CDR2 are SGHDT and YYEEEE. This sequence originates from a human donor with common variable immunodeficiency. This rearrangement joins TRBV5-6 to TRBJ1-6, with D maybe TRBD1 (5 bases). Sequencing was carried out using peripheral blood mononuclear cells. The CDR3 spells CASSLGAARGSPLHF. Incomplete CDR3 DNA: TGTGCCAGCAGCTTGGGGGCAGCCCGGGGGTCACCC.